This T cell receptor beta chain was retrieved from a study of T cells after yellow fever vaccination. Study-wide results and limits: Most primary-vaccination clones recurred post-booster (approximately 96% CD4, about 90% CD8).

UMIs were added to TCR cDNA along with a universal primer site when it was made by 5'RACE template switching. TCRdb called the 5' RACE reads again in MiXCR, with one record for every CDR3 protein. The table records some 97,000 distinct CDR3 sequences, 5.8% of them present only once. This clonotype showed up many times. What it binds is unknown. The clonotype was recovered from a man aged 18-30 years who received the YFV17D yellow fever vaccine. The specimen comprised CD8+ T cells sorted from PBMCs, sampled 10 days after the yellow fever booster vaccination.

CDR3 in amino acids: CASGFGTGVFEQFF. Written as DNA, the CDR3 is TGTGCTAGTGGTTTCGGGACAGGAGTCTTTGAGCAGTTCTTC. The chain couples TRBV12-5 to TRBJ2-1; 8 nucleotides line up with TRBD1. Germline trimming cut 3 bases from V and 9 bases from J; bases unmatched to any gene: 7. CDR1 and CDR2 from the germline V gene are LGHNT and FRNRAP. CDR3 length: 14 residues.